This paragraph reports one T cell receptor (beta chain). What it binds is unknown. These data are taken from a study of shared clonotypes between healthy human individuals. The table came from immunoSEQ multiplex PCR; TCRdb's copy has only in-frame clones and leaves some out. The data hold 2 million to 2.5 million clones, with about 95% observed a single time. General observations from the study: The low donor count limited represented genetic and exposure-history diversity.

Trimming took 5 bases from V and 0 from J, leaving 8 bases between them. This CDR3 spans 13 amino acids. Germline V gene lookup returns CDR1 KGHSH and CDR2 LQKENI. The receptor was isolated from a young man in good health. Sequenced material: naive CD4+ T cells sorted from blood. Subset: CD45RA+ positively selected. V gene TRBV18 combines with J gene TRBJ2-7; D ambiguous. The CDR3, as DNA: TGTGCCAGCTCATCAGGCCCCTCCTACGAGCAGTACTTC. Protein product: CASSSGPSYEQYF.